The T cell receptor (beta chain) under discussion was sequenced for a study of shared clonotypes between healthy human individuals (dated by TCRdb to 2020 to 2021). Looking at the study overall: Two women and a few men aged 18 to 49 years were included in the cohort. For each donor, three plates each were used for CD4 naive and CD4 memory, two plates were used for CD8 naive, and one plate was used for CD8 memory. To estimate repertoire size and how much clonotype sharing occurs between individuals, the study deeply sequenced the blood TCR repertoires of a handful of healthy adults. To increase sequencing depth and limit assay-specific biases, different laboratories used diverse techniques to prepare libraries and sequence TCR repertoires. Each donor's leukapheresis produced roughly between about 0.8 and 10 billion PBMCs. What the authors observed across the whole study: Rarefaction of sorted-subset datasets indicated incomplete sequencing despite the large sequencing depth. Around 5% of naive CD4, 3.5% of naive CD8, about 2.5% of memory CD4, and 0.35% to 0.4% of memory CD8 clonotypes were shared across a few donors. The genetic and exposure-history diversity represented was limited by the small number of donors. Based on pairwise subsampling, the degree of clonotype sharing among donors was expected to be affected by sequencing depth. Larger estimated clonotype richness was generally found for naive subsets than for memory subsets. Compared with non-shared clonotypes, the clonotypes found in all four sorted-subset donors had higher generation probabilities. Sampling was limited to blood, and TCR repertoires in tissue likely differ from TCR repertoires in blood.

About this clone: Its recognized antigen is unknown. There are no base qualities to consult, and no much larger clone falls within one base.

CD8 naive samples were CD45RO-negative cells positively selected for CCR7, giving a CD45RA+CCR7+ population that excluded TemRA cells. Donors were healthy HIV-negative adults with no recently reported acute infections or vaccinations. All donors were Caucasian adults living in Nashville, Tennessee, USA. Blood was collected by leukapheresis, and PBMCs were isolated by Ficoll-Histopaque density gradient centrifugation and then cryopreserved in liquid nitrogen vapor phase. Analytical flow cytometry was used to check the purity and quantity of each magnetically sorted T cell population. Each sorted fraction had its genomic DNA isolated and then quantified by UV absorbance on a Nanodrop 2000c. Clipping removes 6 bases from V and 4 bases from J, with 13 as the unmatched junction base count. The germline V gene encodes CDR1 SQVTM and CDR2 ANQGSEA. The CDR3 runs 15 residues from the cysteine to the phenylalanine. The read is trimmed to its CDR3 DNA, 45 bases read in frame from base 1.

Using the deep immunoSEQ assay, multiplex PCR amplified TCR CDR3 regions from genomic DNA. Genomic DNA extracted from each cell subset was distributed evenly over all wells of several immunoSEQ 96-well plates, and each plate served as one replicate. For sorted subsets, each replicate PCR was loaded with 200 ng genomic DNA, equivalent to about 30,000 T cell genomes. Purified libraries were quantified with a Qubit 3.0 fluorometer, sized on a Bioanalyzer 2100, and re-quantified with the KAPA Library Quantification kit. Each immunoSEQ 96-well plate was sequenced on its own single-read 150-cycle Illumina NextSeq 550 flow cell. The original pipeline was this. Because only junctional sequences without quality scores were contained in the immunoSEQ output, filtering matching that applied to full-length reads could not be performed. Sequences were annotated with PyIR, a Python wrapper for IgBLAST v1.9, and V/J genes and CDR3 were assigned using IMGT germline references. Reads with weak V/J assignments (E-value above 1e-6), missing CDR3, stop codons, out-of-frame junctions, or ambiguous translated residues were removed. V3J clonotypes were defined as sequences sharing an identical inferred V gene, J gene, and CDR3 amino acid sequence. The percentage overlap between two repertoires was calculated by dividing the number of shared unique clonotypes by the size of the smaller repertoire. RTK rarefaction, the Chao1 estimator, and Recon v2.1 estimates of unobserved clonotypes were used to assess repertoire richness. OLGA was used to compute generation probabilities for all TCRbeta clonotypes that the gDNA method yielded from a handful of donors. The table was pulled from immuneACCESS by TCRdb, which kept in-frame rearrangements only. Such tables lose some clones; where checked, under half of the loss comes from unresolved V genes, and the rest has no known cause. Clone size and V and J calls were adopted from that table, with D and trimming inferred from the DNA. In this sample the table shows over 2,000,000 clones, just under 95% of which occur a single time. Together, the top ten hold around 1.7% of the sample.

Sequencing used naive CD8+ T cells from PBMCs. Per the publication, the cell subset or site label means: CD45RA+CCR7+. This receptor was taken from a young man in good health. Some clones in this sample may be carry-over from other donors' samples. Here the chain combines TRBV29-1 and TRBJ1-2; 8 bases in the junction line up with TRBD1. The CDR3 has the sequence CSVIFLGQGAYGYTF. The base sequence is TGCAGCGTGATTTTTCTCGGACAGGGAGCCTATGGCTACACCTTC.